This TCR beta chain was identified during a study of Ad26.COV2.S vaccination and SARS-CoV-2 variants. On the study more broadly: Among those in the COV1001 Ad26.COV2.S trial arm was the donor. Donor got 5x10^10 or 1x10^11 viral particles of Ad26.COV2.S. Study-wide findings and caveats: Whether participants received vaccine or placebo, their non-spike TCR breadth was similar. Vaccinees displayed broader spike-specific TCR repertoires than placebo recipients.

Profiled with immunoSEQ multiplex PCR; TCRdb holds only in-frame clones, not every one. There are 250,000 or so clones in the sample; roughly 89% occur only once, and 2.9% lies in the top ten. V lost 1 base, J lost 3 bases, and 7 bases lay in between. CDR1 is MGHRA and CDR2 is YSYEKL in the germline V gene. The CDR3 covers 14 residues. To note about this clone: Its cognate antigen is unknown.

Treatment denoted: 15 to 20 received Ad26.COV2.S at low or high dose, single or two shots; several received placebo; per-sample allocation not given. It was on day 63 after the first vaccine or placebo injection that samples were taken. The source was peripheral blood, collected in a trial of Ad26.COV2.S vaccine versus placebo. The receptor's source is a person aged 18-65 years who received the Ad26.COV2.S COVID-19 vaccine or a placebo. This sequence joins TRBV4-1 and TRBJ2-4; the D gene is possibly TRBD2 (5 bases). The DNA for the CDR3 is TGCGCCAGCAGCCAAGGAGGGATCAAAAACATTCAGTACTTC. This codes for CASSQGGIKNIQYF.